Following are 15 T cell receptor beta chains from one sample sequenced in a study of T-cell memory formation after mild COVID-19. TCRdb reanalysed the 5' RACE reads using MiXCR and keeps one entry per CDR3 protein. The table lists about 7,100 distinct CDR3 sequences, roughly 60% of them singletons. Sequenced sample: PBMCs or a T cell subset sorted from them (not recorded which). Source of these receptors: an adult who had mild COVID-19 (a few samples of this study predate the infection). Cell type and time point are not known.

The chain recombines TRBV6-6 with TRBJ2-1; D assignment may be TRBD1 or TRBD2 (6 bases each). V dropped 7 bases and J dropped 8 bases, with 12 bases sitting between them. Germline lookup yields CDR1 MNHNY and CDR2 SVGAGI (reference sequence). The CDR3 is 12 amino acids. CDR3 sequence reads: CASTFGGDEQFF. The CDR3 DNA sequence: TGTGCCAGCACGTTCGGGGGCGATGAGCAGTTCTTC.

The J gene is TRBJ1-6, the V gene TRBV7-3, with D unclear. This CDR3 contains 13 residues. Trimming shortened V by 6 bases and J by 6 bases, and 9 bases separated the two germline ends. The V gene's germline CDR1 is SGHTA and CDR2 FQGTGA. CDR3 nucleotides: TGTGCCAGCAGGCGAACGGTTAATTCACCCCTCCACTTT. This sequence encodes CASRRTVNSPLHF.

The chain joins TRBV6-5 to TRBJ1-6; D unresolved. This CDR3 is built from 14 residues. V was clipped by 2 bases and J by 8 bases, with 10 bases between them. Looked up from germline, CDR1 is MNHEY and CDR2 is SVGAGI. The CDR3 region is CASSYVGPDSPLHF. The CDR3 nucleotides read TGTGCCAGCAGTTACGTCGGGCCAGATTCACCCCTCCACTTT.

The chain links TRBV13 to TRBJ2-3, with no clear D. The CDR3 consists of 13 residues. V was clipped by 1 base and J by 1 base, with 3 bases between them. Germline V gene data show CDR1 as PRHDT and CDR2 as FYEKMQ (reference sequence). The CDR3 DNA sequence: TGTGCCAGCAGCTTAGCCCGCACAGATACGCAGTATTTT. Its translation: CASSLARTDTQYF.

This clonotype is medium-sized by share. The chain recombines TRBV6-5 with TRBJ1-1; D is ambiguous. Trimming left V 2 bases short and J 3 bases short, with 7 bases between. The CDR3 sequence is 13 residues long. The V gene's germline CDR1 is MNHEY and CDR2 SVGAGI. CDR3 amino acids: CASSYRSYTEAFF. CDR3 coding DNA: TGTGCCAGCAGTTACAGGAGTTACACTGAAGCTTTCTTT.

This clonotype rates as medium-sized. CDR3 sequence reads: CASSYSIRDRTYEQYF. DNA for the CDR3: TGTGCCAGCAGTTACTCGATCCGGGACCGAACCTACGAGCAGTACTTC. J is TRBJ2-7 and V is TRBV6-2 or TRBV6-3, with D perhaps TRBD1 or TRBD2 (5 bases each). Trimming took off 0 bases at V and 2 bases at J, with 14 bases between the two ends. The CDR3 is 16 residues long. Germline CDR1 and CDR2: MNHEY and SVGEGT.

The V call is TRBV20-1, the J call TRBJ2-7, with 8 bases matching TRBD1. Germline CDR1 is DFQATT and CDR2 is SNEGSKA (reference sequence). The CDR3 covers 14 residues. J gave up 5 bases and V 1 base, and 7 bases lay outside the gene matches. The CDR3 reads CSARVSGGADEQYF. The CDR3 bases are TGCAGTGCTAGAGTCTCAGGGGGCGCAGACGAGCAGTACTTC.

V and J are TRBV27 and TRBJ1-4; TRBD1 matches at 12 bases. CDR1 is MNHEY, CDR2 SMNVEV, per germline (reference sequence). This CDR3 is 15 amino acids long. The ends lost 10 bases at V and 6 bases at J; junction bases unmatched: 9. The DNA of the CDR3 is TGTGCCACCCGGGACAGGGGGCTGGTGGATGAAAAACTGTTTTTT. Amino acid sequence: CATRDRGLVDEKLFF.

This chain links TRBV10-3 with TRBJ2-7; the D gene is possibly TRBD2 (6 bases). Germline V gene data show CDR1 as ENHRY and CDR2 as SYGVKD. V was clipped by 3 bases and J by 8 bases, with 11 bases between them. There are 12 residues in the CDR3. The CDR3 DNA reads TGTGCCATCAGTGAATCGGGGGAAAAGCAGTACTTC. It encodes CAISESGEKQYF.

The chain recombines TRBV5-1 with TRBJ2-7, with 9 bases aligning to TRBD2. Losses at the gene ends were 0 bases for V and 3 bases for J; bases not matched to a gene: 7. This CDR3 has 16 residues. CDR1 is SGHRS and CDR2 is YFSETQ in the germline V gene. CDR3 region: CASSLAFSGSIYEQYF. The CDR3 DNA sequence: TGCGCCAGCAGCTTGGCTTTTAGCGGGAGTATCTACGAGCAGTACTTC.

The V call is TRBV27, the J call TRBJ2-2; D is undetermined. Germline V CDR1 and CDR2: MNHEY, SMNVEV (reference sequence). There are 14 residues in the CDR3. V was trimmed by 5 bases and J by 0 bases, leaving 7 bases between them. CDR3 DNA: TGTGCCAGCAGTCTAAACACGAACACCGGGGAGCTGTTTTTT. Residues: CASSLNTNTGELFF.

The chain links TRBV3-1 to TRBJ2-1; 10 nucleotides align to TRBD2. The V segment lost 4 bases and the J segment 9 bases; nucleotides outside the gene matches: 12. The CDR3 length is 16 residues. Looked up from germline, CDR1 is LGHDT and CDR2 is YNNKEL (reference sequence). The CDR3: CASSRRLVAGGGEQFF. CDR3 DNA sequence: TGTGCCAGCAGCCGAAGACTGGTAGCGGGGGGAGGTGAGCAGTTCTTC.

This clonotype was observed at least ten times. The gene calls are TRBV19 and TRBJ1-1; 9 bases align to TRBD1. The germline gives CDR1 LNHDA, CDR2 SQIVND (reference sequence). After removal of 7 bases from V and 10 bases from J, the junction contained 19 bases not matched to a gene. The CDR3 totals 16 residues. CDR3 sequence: CASIGTGSRVSGGAFF. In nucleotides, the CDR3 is TGTGCCAGTATCGGGACAGGGTCTCGAGTATCAGGGGGAGCTTTCTTT.

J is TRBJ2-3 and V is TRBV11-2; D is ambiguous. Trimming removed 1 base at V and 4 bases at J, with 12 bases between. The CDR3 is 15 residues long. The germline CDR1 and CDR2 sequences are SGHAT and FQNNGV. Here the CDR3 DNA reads TGTGCCAGCAGCTTAGTCGGGCTAGGACCAGATACGCAGTATTTT. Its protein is CASSLVGLGPDTQYF.

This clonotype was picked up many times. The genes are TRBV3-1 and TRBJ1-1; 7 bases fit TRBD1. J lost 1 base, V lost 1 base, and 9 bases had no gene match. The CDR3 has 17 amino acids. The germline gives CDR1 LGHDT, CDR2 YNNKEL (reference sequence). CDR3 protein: CASSQGRGPSGNTEAFF. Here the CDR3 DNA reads TGTGCCAGCAGCCAAGGTAGGGGGCCGAGTGGGAACACTGAAGCTTTCTTT. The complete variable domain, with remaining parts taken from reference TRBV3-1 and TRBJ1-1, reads DTAVSQTPKYLVTQMGNDKSIKCEQNLGHDTMYWYKQDSKKFLKIMFSYNNKELIINETVPNRFSPKSPDKAHLNLHINSLELGDSAVYFCASSQGRGPSGNTEAFFGQGTRLTVV.